This T cell receptor beta chain is from a study of T cells in Graves' hyperthyroidism and ophthalmopathy. V was pared by 6 bases and J by 4 bases, with 10 bases between. The CDR3 has 12 amino acids. CDR1 is WSHSY, CDR2 SAAADI, per germline. This clonotype has a count of ten or more. Its antigen remains unidentified. Template material for amplifying TCR beta CDR3 regions consisted of RNA transcripts. Researchers ran a first-round RT-PCR on the TCR CDR3 using the HTBI primer set. From the multiplex PCR reads, TCRdb called clonotypes with MiXCR, one entry per CDR3 protein. The sample has more than 500,000 distinct CDR3 sequences; around 50% are singletons. Regarding the study as a whole: Blood samples included most of the expanded thyroid clonotypes exceeding 0.001.

The diagnoses drew upon clinical symptoms, serum thyroxine and TRAb, thyroid ultrasound and orbital computed tomography. The V gene is TRBV10-2, the J gene TRBJ2-7; D is unclear. The sequenced sample was peripheral blood or thyroid tissue (not recorded which). The TCR was taken from an adult woman with Graves' disease, either hyperthyroidism or ophthalmopathy (not recorded which). DNA for the CDR3: TGCGCCAGCAGACAGCCAGGATACGAGCAGTACTTC. This translates into CASRQPGYEQYF.